This T cell receptor beta chain was recorded in a study of T-cell memory formation after mild COVID-19. For the study at large: In these data, TCR clusters were largely donor specific.

This clonotype appeared a few times. Antigen specificity is unknown. Study results and caveats: Memory sampled before infection contained some responding clones, suggesting cross-reactive memory joined.

V dropped 4 bases and J dropped 0 bases, with 12 bases sitting between them. CDR3 size: 15 residues. cDNA libraries for TCR alpha and TCR beta, carrying sample barcodes and UMIs, came from 5'RACE with constant-segment primers. TCRdb reprocessed the 5' RACE reads via MiXCR and lists one record per CDR3 protein. The sample has around 390,000 distinct CDR3 sequences, approximately 15% seen once. This clonotype originated in a man between 18 and 29 years old who had mild COVID-19 (a few samples of this study predate the infection). Cell type and time point are not known. Sequencing used PBMCs or a T cell subset sorted from them (not recorded which). The chain carries TRBV12-3 or TRBV12-4 and TRBJ1-1, with D possibly being TRBD1 (5 bases). The CDR3 DNA reads TGTGCCAGCAGTTGGTACAGGTACATGAACACTGAAGCTTTCTTT. As protein: CASSWYRYMNTEAFF.